This TCR beta chain was captured by sequencing in a study of blood T cell repertoires in COVID-19. Across the study: Acute-phase and convalescent COVID-19 samples originated in the United States, Italy and Spain.

In the study's own analysis: Reference gene primer amplification yielded estimated nucleated cell counts. Sequencing was performed with immunoSEQ multiplex PCR; in TCRdb, only in-frame clones are kept and a portion is missing. V, J and clone size reflect that table, while D and trimming were determined from the DNA. The table shows about half a million clones, with less than 90% occurring only once. CDR3 size: 12 residues. Per the germline V gene, CDR1 is SNHLY and CDR2 is FYNNEI. Trimming took off 4 bases at V and 7 bases at J, with 9 bases between the two ends. Study members were between 18 and 89 years old and lived in 24 US regions. Categorization into cohorts depended on clinical history that participants reported. This clone was recorded only once.

What was sequenced was PBMCs or T cells enriched from blood (not recorded which). This chain links TRBV2 with TRBJ2-3, with TRBD2 as a possible D gene (5 bases). The receptor's source is a woman aged 55-70 years who had recovered from COVID-19. This chain's CDR3 is CASSGRVNTQYF. The CDR3 DNA reads as TGTGCCAGCAGTGGGCGGGTTAATACGCAGTATTTT.